The 5 T cell receptor beta chains reported below all come from one sample, sequenced in a study of blood T cell repertoires in COVID-19. Clones were sequenced by immunoSEQ multiplex PCR, and TCRdb holds only the in-frame ones, with some missing. Found here are 270,000 or so clones, approximately 89% of them singletons; the top ten hold roughly 1.2%. The sequencing sample was made of PBMCs or T cells enriched from blood (not recorded which). All receptors derive from a woman aged 40 to 50 with acute COVID-19.

CDR3 in DNA: TGTGCCAGCAGCCCCCAGGCGGGAATTATGTATGAGCAGTTCTTC. This sequence encodes CASSPQAGIMYEQFF. The chain carries TRBV9 and TRBJ2-1; tentative D call: TRBD2 (6 bases). Germline values: CDR1 SGDLS, CDR2 YYNGEE. This CDR3 comprises 15 residues. V was cut by 4 bases and J by 8 bases, with 19 bases left in between.

As for this clone: Sequence at one end of the junction differs from germline and may be a read error. At the DNA level, this CDR3 is encoded by other sequences in the same sample as well. In nucleotides, the CDR3 is TGTGCCAGCAGCGTAGCTGAGGGACTAGCGGGAGTGCTCAGCTCCTACAATGAGCAATTCTTC. It yields the protein CASSVAEGLAGVLSSYNEQFF. This sequence joins TRBV9 and TRBJ2-1, with 14 bases aligning to TRBD2. The CDR3 contains 21 residues. Germline V gene lookup returns CDR1 SGDLS and CDR2 YYNGEE.

This chain joins TRBV5-1 and TRBJ2-1; 8 positions match TRBD2. CDR1 and CDR2 (germline): SGHRS, YFSETQ. Trimming cost V 3 bases and J 5 bases; bases outside gene matches: 10. CDR3 length equals 16 residues. CDR3 region: CASSSQPGLVNNEQFF. The DNA of the CDR3 is TGCGCCAGCAGCTCTCAACCGGGACTAGTGAACAATGAGCAGTTCTTC.

This clone has just one count. The chain joins TRBV6-1 to TRBJ1-6; possible D gene TRBD1, 6 bases. From germline, CDR1 is MNHNS and CDR2 SASEGT. Trimming stripped 3 bases from V and 0 bases from J, with 15 bases between. The CDR3 covers 18 residues. DNA of the CDR3: TGTGCCAGCAGTGATCGGGGGGCGCTGAGCTCCTATAATTCACCCCTCCACTTT. Translation: CASSDRGALSSYNSPLHF.

J is TRBJ1-5 and V is TRBV19, with D possibly being TRBD1 (6 bases). This CDR3 comprises 14 residues. From germline, CDR1 is LNHDA and CDR2 SQIVND (reference sequence). V lost 6 bases, J lost 11 bases, and 20 bases lay in between. The CDR3 nucleotides read TGTGCCAGTAGGACCTCCGGGACATCCCAATCCCAGCATTTT. Translation: CASRTSGTSQSQHF.